This T cell receptor (beta chain) derives from a study of CD8 T cells in ankylosing spondylitis. One entry per CDR3 protein results from TCRdb running MiXCR on the 5' RACE reads. Seen here are over 700,000 distinct CDR3 sequences, around 20% observed once, and the top ten hold around 19%. Trimming took off 1 base at V and 5 bases at J, with 21 bases between the two ends. Germline assignment: CDR1 SGHVS and CDR2 FQNEAQ. This CDR3 comprises 17 residues. A note on this clonotype: Its antigen is currently unknown.

Overall study findings and caveats: Ankylosing spondylitis blood appeared to carry a characteristic TCR beta motif of under ten highly homologous variants. Disease-associated clonotypes exhibited CD8+ identity and were relatively infrequent in peripheral blood. Within matched ankylosing spondylitis synovial fluid, disease-linked clones were reportedly significantly enriched. Earlier literature documents some of the motif variants in reactive arthritis synovial fluid and blood.

Sequencing was carried out using blood, either unsorted or a sorted T cell fraction (not recorded which). The receptor comes from a male donor with ankylosing spondylitis. The J gene is TRBJ2-7, the V gene TRBV7-8; D not certain. The CDR3 here is CASSLDPDPSSLHEQYF. The CDR3 DNA reads TGTGCCAGCAGCTTAGATCCCGACCCCTCCTCCTTGCACGAGCAGTACTTC. The variable domain in full, completed from reference TRBV7-8 and TRBJ2-7, reads GAGVSQSPRYKVAKRGQDVALRCDPISGHVSLFWYQQALGQGPEFLTYFQNEAQLDKSGLPSDRFFAERPEGSVSTLKIQRTQQEDSAVYLCASSLDPDPSSLHEQYFGPGTRLTVT.